These 2 T cell receptor beta chains originate from one sample sequenced in a study of T cell repertoires in urothelial bladder cancer. The method was immunoSEQ multiplex PCR; TCRdb's version includes in-frame clones alone and lacks a portion of them. The sample has about 13,000 clones; around two thirds are singletons. The sample consisted of tumor-infiltrating cells from bladder cancer. All receptors come from a human donor with urothelial carcinoma.

V is TRBV10-3 and J is TRBJ1-1, with 7 bases matching TRBD1. This CDR3 has 12 residues. Trimming removed 10 bases from V and 4 bases from J; junction bases left unmatched: 6. Germline CDR1 ENHRY, CDR2 SYGVKD. The CDR3 region is CANGRGSTEAFF. The DNA of the CDR3 is TGTGCCAACGGCAGGGGGAGCACTGAAGCTTTCTTT.

This clone was found once. The rearrangement links TRBV7-2 to TRBJ1-2; D not certain. Germline V CDR1 and CDR2: SGHTA, FQGNSA. Between the trimmed V and J ends, which lost 4 bases and 1 base, there was a span of 10 bases. CDR3 length: 14 amino acids. CDR3 sequence: CASSSRTHNYGYTF. The CDR3 DNA follows: TGTGCCAGCAGCTCCCGGACCCATAACTATGGCTACACCTTC.